The clone carrying this TCR beta chain has only a few counts. The antigen is not known. This entry belongs to a study of response to subunit inactivated influenza vaccine. Broader study findings: Authors suggested seasonal influenza vaccinations each recruit few new T cells.

The CDR3 has 20 residues. The germline CDR1 and CDR2 sequences are SGHAT and FQNNGV. V was pared by 1 base and J by 2 bases, with 14 bases of the junction left unmatched. MiXCR was run by TCRdb on the RT-PCR reads, yielding one entry per CDR3 protein. The data show some 480,000 distinct CDR3 sequences, around 9.9% seen once. Sample: PBMCs from blood, taken 35 to 45 days after vaccination. The chain joins TRBV11-2 to TRBJ2-4; 10 bases line up with TRBD2. The receptor was isolated from a man aged 50-59 years who received an inactivated influenza vaccine. The DNA for the CDR3 is TGTGCCAGCAGCTTAGTAGGAGCGGGGGGGAAGGTTGTCCCCAAAAACATTCAGTACTTC. It specifies CASSLVGAGGKVVPKNIQYF.